This TCR beta chain was observed in a study of CD8+ T cells in alopecia areata. Study context: After 6 to 18 months of tofacitinib, follow-up continued 6 months off drug.

TCR sequencing used cDNA made by reverse transcription of extracted RNA. Sequencing was performed with immunoSEQ multiplex PCR; in TCRdb, only in-frame clones are kept and a portion is missing. This sample has more than 95,000 clones, with roughly two fifths found just once. This clone was counted only a few times. This CDR3 has 15 amino acids. V was clipped by 4 bases and J by 10 bases, with 20 bases between them. Germline V gives CDR1 KGHSH, CDR2 LQKENI. This sequence joins TRBV18 and TRBJ2-1, with D tentatively TRBD1 (6 bases). The source is a human donor with alopecia areata. Sequenced: CD4+ T cells sorted from blood. The chain's CDR3 is CASSLTLTGNGEQFF. DNA of the CDR3: TGTGCCAGCTCACTAACCCTAACAGGGAACGGGGAGCAGTTCTTC.